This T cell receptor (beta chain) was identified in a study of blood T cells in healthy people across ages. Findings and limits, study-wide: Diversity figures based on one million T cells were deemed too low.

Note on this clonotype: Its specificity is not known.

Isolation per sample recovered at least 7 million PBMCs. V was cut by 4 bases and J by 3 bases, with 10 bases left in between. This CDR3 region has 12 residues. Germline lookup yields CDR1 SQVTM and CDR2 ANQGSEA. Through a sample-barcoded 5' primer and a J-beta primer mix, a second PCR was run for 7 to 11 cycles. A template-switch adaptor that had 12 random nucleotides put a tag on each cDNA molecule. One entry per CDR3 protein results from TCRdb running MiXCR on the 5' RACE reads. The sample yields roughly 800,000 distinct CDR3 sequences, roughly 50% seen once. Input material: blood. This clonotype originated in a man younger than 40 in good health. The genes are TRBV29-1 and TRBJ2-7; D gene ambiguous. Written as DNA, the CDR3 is TGCAGCGTTGTCCTTGGGAACTACGAGCAGTACTTC. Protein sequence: CSVVLGNYEQYF.